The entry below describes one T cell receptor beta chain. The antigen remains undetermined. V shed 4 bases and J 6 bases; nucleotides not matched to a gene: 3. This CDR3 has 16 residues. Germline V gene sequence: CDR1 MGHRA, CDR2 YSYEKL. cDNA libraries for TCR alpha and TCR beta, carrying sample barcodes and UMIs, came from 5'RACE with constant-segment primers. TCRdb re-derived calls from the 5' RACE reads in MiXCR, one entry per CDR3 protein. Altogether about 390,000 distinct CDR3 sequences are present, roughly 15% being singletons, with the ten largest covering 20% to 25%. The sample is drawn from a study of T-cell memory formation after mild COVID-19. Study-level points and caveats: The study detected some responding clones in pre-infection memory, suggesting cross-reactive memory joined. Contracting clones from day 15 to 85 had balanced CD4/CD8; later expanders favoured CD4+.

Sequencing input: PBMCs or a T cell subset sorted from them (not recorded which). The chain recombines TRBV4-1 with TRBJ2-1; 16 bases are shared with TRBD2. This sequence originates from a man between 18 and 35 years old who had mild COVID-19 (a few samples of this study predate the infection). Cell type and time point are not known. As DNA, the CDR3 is TGCGCCAGCAGCCGGGGACTAGCGGGGGGGGGCAATGAGCAGTTCTTC. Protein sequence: CASSRGLAGGGNEQFF.